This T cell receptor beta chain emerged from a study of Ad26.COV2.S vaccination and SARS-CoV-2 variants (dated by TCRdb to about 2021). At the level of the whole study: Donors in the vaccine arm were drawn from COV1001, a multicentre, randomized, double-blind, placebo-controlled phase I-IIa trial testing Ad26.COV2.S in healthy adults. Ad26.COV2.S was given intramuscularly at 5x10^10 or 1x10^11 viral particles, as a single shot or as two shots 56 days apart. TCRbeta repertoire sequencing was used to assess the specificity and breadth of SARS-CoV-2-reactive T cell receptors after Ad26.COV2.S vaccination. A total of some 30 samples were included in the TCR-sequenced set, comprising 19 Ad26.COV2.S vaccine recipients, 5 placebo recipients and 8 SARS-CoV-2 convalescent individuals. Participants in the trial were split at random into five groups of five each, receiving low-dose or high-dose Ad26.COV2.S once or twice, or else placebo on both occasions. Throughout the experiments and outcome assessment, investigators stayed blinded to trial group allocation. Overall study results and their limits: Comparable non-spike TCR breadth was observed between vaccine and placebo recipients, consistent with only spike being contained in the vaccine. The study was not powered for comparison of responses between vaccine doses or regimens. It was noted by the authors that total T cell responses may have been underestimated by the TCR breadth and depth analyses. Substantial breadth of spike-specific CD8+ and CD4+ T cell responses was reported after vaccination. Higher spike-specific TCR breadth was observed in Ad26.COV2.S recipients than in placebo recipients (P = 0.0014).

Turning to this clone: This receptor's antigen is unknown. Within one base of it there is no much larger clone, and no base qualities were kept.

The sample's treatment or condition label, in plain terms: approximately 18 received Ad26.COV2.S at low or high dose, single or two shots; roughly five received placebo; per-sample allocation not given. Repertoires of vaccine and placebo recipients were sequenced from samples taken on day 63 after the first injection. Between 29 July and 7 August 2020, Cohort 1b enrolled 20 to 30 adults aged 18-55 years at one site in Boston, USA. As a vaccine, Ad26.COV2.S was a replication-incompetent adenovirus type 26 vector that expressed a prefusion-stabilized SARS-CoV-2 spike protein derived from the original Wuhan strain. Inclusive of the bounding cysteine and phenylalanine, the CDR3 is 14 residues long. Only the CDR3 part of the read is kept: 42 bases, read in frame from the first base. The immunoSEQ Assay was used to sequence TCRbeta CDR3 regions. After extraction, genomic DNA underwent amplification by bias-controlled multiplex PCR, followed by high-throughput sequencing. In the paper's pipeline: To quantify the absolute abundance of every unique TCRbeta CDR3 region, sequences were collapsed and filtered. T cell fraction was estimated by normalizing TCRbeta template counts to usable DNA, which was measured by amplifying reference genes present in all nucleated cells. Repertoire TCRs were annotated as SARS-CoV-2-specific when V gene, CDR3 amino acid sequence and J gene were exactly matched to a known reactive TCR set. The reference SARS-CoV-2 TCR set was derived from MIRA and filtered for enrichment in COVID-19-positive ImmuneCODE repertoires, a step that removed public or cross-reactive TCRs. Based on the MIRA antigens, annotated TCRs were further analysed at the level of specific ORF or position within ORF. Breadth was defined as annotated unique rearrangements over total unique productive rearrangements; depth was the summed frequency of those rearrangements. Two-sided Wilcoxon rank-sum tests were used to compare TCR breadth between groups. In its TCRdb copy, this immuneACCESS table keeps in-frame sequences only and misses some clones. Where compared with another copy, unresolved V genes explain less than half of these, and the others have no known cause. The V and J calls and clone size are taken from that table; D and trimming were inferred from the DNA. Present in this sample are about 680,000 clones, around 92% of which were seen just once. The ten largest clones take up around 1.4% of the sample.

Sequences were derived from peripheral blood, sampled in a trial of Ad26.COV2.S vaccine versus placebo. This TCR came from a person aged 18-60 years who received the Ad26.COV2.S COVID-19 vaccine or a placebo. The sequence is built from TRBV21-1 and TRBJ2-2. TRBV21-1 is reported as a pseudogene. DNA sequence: TGTGCCAGCAGCAACGGGCCACACACCGGGGAGCTGTTTTTT. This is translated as CASSNGPHTGELFF.